This T cell receptor (beta chain) was profiled in a study of cytomegalovirus exposure and HLA in healthy donors. The PCR had 60 Vbeta and 13 Jbeta primers. TCRdb's table, derived via immunoSEQ multiplex PCR, lists solely in-frame clones and lacks some. The data hold about 100,000 clones, with roughly 70% observed a single time. Germline trimming cut 6 bases from V and 3 bases from J; bases unmatched to any gene: 8. This CDR3 spans 15 amino acids. Germline lookup yields CDR1 SEHNR and CDR2 FQNEAQ (reference sequence). Sequenced material: PBMCs. The gene calls are TRBV7-9 and TRBJ2-5; TRBD2 aligns across 9 bases. This sequence was found in a woman between 18 and 29 years old in good health and CMV-seropositive. In DNA, the CDR3 is TGTGCCAGCAGTCCCTTAGCGGGAGTGGAAGAGACCCAGTACTTC. Its translation: CASSPLAGVEETQYF.